The entry that follows covers one TCR beta chain sequence. One end of the junction fails to match germline, which may point to a read error. Per the germline V gene, CDR1 is LGHNT and CDR2 is FRNRAP. The CDR3 has 17 amino acids. Profiled with immunoSEQ multiplex PCR; TCRdb holds only in-frame clones, not every one. The repertoire holds tens of thousands of clones, with about four fifths as singletons. This entry belongs to a study of fetal regulatory T cell absence and autoimmunity. The source is a newborn boy with IPEX syndrome. This chain joins TRBV12-5 and TRBJ1-5; TRBD1 might be the D (6 bases). Material: cord blood. In DNA form, the CDR3 reads TGTGCTAGTAGTTTTGGGGGCGATAGTAATTTCAATCAGCCCCAGCATTTT. Translated, it gives CASSFGGDSNFNQPQHF.